This entry concerns a single TCR beta chain. Profiling relied on immunoSEQ multiplex PCR, and the TCRdb table lists in-frame clones only, not all of them. The table shows about 160,000 clones, with roughly 82% occurring only once. The data were taken from a study of blood T cell repertoires in COVID-19. Study-level information: Donors in the United States, Italy and Spain gave samples during acute or convalescent COVID-19. From T cells, B-cell-depleted T cells, or PBMCs came the material, which was cDNA or gDNA.

A Seattle source enrolled patients during active infection and followed them longitudinally. The TCR was taken from a woman between 35 and 50 years old with COVID-19, enrolled during active disease. The sample comprised peripheral blood.

The CDR3 DNA reads TGTGCCAGCAGTCATCCTCTACAGGGGGTCAGCATGAACACTGAAGCTTTCTTT. It translates to CASSHPLQGVSMNTEAFF. The chain is built from TRBV7-9 and TRBJ1-1, with TRBD1 identical over 8 bases. CDR3 length equals 18 residues. Trimming at V came to 6 bases and at J to 0 bases, leaving 15 bases not matched to a gene. Germline lookup yields CDR1 SEHNR and CDR2 FQNEAQ (reference sequence).